Reported below is one T cell receptor beta chain. Its antigen is unknown. The data were taken from a study of cytomegalovirus exposure and HLA in healthy donors. Study-wide context: Per a later analysis, the approximately 700 first-cohort and some 110 validation repertoires shared one platform. Whole-study findings and limits: Reportedly, diagnosis of cytomegalovirus status by the classifier showed high specificity and sensitivity. Confirmation was obtained in vitro that three CMV-associated chains are specific for CMV antigens.

The table came from immunoSEQ multiplex PCR; TCRdb's copy has only in-frame clones and leaves some out. The sample lists some 98,000 clones, approximately 84% occurring once. Material for sequencing was PBMCs. This sequence originates from a man in his late teens or twenties in good health and CMV-seropositive.

CDR3 loop: CASSVEGENTDTQYF. The CDR3 region has the DNA TGTGCCAGCAGCGTAGAAGGGGAAAACACAGATACGCAGTATTTT. This chain connects TRBV9 to TRBJ2-3, with TRBD1 as a possible D gene (5 bases). Germline-derived CDR1 and CDR2 are SGDLS and YYNGEE. The CDR3 consists of 15 residues. V lost 0 bases to trimming and J lost 2 bases, with 10 bases between them.